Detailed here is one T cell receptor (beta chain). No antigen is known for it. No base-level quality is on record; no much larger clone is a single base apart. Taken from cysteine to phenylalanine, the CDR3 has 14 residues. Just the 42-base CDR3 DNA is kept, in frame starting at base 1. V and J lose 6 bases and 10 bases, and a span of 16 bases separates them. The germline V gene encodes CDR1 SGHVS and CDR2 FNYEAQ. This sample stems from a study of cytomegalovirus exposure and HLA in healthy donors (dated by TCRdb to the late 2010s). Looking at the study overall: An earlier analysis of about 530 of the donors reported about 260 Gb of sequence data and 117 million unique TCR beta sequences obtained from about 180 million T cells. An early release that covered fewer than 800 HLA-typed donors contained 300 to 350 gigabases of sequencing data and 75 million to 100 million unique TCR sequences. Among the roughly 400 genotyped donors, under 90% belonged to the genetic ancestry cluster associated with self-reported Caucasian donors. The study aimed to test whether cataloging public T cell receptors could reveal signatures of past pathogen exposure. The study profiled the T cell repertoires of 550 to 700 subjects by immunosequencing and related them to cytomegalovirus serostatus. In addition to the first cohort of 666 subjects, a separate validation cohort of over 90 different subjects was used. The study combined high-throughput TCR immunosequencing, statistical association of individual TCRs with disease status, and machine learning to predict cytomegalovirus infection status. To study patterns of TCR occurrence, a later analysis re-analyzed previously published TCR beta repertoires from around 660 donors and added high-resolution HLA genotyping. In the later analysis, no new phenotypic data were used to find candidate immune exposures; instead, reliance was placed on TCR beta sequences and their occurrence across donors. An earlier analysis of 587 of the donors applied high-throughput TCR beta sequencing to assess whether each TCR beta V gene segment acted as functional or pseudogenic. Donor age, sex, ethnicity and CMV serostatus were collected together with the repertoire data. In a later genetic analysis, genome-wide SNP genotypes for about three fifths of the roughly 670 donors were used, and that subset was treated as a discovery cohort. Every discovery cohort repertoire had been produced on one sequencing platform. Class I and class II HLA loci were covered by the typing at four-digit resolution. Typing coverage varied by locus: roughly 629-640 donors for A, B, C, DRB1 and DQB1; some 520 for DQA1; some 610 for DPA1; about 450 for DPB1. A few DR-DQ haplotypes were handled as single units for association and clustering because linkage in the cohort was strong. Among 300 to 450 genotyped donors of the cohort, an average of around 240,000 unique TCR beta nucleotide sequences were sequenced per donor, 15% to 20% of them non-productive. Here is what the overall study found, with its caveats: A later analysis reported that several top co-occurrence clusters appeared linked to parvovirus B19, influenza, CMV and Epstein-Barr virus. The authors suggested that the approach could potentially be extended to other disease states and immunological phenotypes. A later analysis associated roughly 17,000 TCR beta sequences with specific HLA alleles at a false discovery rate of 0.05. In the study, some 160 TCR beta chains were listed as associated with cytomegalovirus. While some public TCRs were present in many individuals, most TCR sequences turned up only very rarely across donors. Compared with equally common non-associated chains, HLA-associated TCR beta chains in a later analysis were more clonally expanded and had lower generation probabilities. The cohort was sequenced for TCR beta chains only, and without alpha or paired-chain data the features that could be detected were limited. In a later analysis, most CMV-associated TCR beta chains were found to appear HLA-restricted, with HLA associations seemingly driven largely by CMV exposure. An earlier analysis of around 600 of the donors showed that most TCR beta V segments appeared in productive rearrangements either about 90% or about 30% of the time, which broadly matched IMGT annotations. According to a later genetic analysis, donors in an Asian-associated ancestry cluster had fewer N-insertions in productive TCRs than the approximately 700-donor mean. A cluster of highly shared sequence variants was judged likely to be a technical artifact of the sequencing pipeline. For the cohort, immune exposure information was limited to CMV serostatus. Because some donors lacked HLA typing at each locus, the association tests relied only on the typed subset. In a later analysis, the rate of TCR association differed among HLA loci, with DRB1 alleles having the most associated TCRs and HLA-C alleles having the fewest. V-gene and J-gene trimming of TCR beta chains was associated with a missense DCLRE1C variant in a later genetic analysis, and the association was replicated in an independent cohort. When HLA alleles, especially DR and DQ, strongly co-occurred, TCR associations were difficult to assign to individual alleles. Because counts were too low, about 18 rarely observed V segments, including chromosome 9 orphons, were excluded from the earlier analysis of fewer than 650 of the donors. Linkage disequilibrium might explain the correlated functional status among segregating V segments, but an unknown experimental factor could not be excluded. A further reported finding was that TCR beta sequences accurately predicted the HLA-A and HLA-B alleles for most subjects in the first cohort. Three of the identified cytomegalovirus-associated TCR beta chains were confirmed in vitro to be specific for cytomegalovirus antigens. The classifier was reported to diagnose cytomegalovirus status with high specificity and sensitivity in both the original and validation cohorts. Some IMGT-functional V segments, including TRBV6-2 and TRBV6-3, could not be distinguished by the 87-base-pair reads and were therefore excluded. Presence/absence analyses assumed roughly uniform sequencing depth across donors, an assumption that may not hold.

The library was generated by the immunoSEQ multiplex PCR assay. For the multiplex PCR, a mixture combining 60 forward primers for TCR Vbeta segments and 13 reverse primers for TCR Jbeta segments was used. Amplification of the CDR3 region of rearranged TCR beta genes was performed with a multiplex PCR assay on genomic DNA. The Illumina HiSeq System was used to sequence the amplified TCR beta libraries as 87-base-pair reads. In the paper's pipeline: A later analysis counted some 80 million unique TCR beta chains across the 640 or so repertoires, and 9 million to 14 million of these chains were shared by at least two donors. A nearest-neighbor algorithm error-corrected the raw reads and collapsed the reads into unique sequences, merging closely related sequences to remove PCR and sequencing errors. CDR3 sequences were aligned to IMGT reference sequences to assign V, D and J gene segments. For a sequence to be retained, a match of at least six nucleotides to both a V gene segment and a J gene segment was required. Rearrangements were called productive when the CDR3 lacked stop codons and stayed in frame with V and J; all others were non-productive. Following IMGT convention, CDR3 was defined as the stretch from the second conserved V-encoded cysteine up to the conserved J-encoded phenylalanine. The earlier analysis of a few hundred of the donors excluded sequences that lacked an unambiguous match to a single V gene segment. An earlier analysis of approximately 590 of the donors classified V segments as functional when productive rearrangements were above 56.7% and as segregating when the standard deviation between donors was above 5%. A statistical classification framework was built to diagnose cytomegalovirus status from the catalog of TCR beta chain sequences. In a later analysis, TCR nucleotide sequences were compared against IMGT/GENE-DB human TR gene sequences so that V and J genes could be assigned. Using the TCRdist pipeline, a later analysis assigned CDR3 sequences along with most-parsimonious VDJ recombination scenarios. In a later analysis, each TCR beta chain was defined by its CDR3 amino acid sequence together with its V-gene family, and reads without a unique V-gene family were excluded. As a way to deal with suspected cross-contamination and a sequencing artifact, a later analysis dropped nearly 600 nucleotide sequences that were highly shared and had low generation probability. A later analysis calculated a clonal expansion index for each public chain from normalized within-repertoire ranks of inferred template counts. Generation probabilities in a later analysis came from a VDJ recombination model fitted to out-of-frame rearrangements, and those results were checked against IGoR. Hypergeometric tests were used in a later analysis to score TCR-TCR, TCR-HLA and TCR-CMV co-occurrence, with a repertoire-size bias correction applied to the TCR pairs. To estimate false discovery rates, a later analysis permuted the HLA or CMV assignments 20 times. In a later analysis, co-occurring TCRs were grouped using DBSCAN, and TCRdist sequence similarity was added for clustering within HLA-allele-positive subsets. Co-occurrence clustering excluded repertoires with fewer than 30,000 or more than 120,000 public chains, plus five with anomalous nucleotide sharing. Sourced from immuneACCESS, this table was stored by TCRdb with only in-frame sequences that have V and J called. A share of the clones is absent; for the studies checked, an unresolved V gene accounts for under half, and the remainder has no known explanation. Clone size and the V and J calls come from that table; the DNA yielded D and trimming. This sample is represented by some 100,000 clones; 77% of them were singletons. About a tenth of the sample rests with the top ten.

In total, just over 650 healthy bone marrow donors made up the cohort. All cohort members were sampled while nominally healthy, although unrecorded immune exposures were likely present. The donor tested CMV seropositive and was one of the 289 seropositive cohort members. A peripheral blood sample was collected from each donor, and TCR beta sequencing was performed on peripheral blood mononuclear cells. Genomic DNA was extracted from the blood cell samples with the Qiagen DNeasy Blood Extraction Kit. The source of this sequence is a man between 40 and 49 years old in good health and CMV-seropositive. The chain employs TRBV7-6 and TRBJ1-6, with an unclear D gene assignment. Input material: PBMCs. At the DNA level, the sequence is TGTGCCAGCAGTCCCCTCCCAGATGTCTCACCCCTCCACTTT. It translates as CASSPLPDVSPLHF.